This entry features one TCR beta chain sequence. These data are taken from a study of blood T cell repertoires in COVID-19. Overall study: From the United States, Italy and Spain came samples of acute and convalescent COVID-19. The cDNA or gDNA used as material had been derived from T cells, B-cell-depleted T cells, or PBMCs.

The table came from immunoSEQ multiplex PCR; TCRdb's copy has only in-frame clones and leaves some out. The sample yields 250,000 or so clones, about four fifths seen once. The germline V gene has CDR1 SGHRS and CDR2 YFSETQ. The CDR3 spans 14 residues. Trimming removed 1 base at V and 10 bases at J, with 14 bases between. The V and J genes are TRBV5-1 and TRBJ1-4; maybe TRBD1 (5 bases). The sequence was collected from a man in his forties or fifties with acute or convalescent COVID-19. The sequenced sample consisted of peripheral blood. DNA of the CDR3: TGCGCCAGCAGCTTGTCAGGGCGAGTGTCAAAACTGTTTTTT. Translating it yields CASSLSGRVSKLFF.